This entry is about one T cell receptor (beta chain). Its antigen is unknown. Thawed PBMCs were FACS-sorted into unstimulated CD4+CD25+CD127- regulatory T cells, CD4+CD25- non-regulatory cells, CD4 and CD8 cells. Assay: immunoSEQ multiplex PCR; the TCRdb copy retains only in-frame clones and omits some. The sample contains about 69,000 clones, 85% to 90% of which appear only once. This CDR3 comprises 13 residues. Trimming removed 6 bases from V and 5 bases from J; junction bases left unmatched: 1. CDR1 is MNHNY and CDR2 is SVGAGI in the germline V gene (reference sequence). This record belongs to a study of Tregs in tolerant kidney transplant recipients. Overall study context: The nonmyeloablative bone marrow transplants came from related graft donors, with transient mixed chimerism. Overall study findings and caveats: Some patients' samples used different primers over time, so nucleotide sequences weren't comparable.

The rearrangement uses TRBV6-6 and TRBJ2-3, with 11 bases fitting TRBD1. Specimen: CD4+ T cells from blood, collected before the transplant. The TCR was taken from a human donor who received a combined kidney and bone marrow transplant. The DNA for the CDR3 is TGTGCCAGCAGGGGGACAGGGGGAGATACGCAGTATTTT. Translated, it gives CASRGTGGDTQYF.